These 12 T cell receptor beta chains came from one sample sequenced in a study of blood T cell repertoires in COVID-19. The assay was immunoSEQ multiplex PCR, and TCRdb's table has in-frame clones only and misses some. The table has 650,000 to 800,000 clones, 70% to 90% seen once. The sequencing sample was made of peripheral blood. Receptors originate from a woman aged 18-29 years with acute or convalescent COVID-19.

The V and J genes are TRBV6-5 and TRBJ1-1; D perhaps matches TRBD1 (5 bases). This CDR3 is built from 14 residues. Germline V gives CDR1 MNHEY, CDR2 SVGAGI. V shed 6 bases and J shed 4 bases, with 15 bases lying between them. CDR3: CASSHGQDITEAFF. In DNA, the CDR3 is TGTGCCAGCAGCCACGGGCAGGACATCACTGAAGCTTTCTTT.

CDR3 sequence: CASSRLLVREGYEQYF. The CDR3 bases are TGCGCCAGCAGCCGGCTCCTTGTCAGGGAAGGATACGAGCAGTACTTC. V gene TRBV4-1 combines with J gene TRBJ2-7; D is perhaps TRBD1 (5 bases). The germline V gene has CDR1 MGHRA and CDR2 YSYEKL. The CDR3 consists of 16 residues. V lost 4 bases and J lost 4, with 20 bases in between.

The rearrangement joins TRBV30 to TRBJ1-2; tentative D call: TRBD1 (5 bases). This CDR3 has 13 residues. CDR1 and CDR2 (germline): GTSNPN, SVGIG (reference sequence). Trimming left V 5 bases short and J 2 bases short, with 12 bases between. As DNA, the CDR3 is TGTGCCTGGGTTAGGAAGGGGAACTATGGCTACACCTTC. Its protein product is CAWVRKGNYGYTF.

The chain joins TRBV25-1 to TRBJ1-1, with D perhaps TRBD1 (6 bases). The V end lost 4 bases, the J end lost 4 bases, and 10 bases lay between the germline ends. The germline CDR1 and CDR2 sequences are MGHDK and SYGVNS. The CDR3 consists of 13 residues. For the CDR3, the DNA is TGTGCCAGCAGTGCTACAGGGTTCACTGAAGCTTTCTTT. This sequence encodes CASSATGFTEAFF.

This chain links TRBV5-1 with TRBJ2-3; a weak D match, TRBD1 (6 bases). V was clipped by 0 bases and J by 3 bases, with 11 bases between them. The CDR3 consists of 15 residues. CDR1 is SGHRS and CDR2 is YFSETQ in the germline V gene. Here the CDR3 reads CASSLGGRRTDTQYF. The CDR3, as DNA: TGCGCCAGCAGCTTGGGGGGGCGTAGGACAGATACGCAGTATTTT.

The gene calls are TRBV19 and TRBJ2-1; 8 nucleotides align to TRBD2. Trimming took 3 bases from V and 4 from J; bases not matched to a gene: 8. Germline CDR1 is LNHDA and CDR2 is SQIVND (reference sequence). The CDR3 is 16 residues long. The CDR3 nucleotides are TGTGCCAGTAGTATTGGGCGGGGGGCCGCTTACAATGAGCAGTTCTTC. Protein product: CASSIGRGAAYNEQFF. The whole variable domain, filled in from reference TRBV19 and TRBJ2-1, reads DGGITQSPKYLFRKEGQNVTLSCEQNLNHDAMYWYRQDPGQGLRLIYYSQIVNDFQKGDIAEGYSVSREKKESFPLTVTSAQKNPTAFYLCASSIGRGAAYNEQFFGPGTRLTVL.

This clone showed up just a few times. The CDR3 DNA is TGCGCCAGCAGCCCCCTCGGGACAGGTAGTGGCTACACCTTC. Its protein product is CASSPLGTGSGYTF. The V gene is TRBV5-1, the J gene TRBJ1-2; TRBD1 agrees at 8 bases. The length of the CDR3 is 14 residues. Germline V lookup: CDR1 SGHRS, CDR2 YFSETQ. V shed 4 bases, J shed 7 bases, and the junction held 9 bases outside the gene matches.

This chain uses TRBV11-2 with TRBJ1-4, with 9 bases that match TRBD1. The V and J ends lost 0 bases and 8 bases, in that order; junction bases with no gene match: 7. Germline values: CDR1 SGHAT, CDR2 FQNNGV. CDR3 length: 16 amino acids. The CDR3: CASSLDLGQGREKLFF. The CDR3 bases are TGTGCCAGCAGCTTAGATCTTGGACAGGGGAGGGAAAAACTGTTTTTT.

The J gene is TRBJ2-3, the V gene TRBV19, with 13 bases fitting TRBD2. V was clipped by 5 bases and J by 10 bases; unmatched bases: 15. The CDR3 covers 17 residues. The germline CDR1 and CDR2 sequences are LNHDA and SQIVND (reference sequence). The CDR3 DNA follows: TGTGCCAGTAGTCCGATGACTAGCGGGGGGCCCGCTGTCGCGCAGTATTTT. Amino acid sequence: CASSPMTSGGPAVAQYF.

Regarding this clone: The junction differs from germline at one of its ends, possibly a read error. V usage is TRBV2 and J usage is TRBJ1-2, with TRBD1 matching 7 bases. The germline gives CDR1 SNHLY, CDR2 FYNNEI. There are 10 residues in the CDR3. Here the CDR3 reads CASSGGGYHF. Here the CDR3 DNA reads TGTGCCAGCAGTGGAGGGGGCTACCATTTC.

The V and J genes are TRBV18 and TRBJ2-7; 15 bases align to TRBD2. The trim removed 3 bases at V and 1 base at J, leaving 1 base unmatched. Germline V CDR1 and CDR2: KGHSH, LQKENI. CDR3 size: 16 residues. CDR3 residues: CASSPGTSGGSYEQYF. CDR3 bases: TGTGCCAGCTCACCGGGGACTAGCGGGGGGTCCTACGAGCAGTACTTC.

This chain joins TRBV7-6 and TRBJ1-1; D is ambiguous. Germline CDR1 is SGHVS and CDR2 is FNYEAQ. V lost 1 base and J 2 bases, leaving 23 bases between the germline ends. The CDR3 is made up of 19 amino acids. CDR3 nucleotides: TGTGCCAGCAGCTTAGAGGTTGGAGCCCTCACCCTTTTAAACACTGAAGCTTTCTTT. Translating gives CASSLEVGALTLLNTEAFF.